This T cell receptor (beta chain) was documented in a study of T cells in localized non-small cell lung cancer (TCRdb year 2020). About the full investigation: Comparing tumors with uninvolved tumor-adjacent lungs, the study looked at the T cell repertoires of over 200 patients with early-stage NSCLC. The cohort was made up of a few hundred treatment-naive NSCLC patients whose localized lung tumors had been resected. The mean age of the NSCLC patients was under 70 years, with 130 or so men and approximately 100 women. Broad study findings and their caveats: Because of the exploratory design, TCR variables were selected using unadjusted p-values without false-discovery rate correction. A median of roughly 56 of the top 100 tumor clones were detected in paired uninvolved adjacent lung, and some 29 of these tumor clones were also found among the top 100 clones of the paired uninvolved adjacent lung. Because multi-region sequencing of the tumors was not done, intratumor heterogeneity could not be ruled out. Higher T cell density in blood was associated with longer overall survival, whereas higher clonality in adjacent lung was associated with shorter survival. Uninvolved tumor-adjacent lung showed the highest T cell clonality, higher than tumor, which suggests more focused antigenic responses in the adjacent lung.

The immunoSEQ Assay was used to sequence TCR beta CDR3 regions from DNA. The original methods were these. T cell density was computed as TCR beta template counts normalized to usable DNA estimated by amplifying housekeeping genes. The preseqR package was used to estimate richness by extrapolating to 400,000 templates for PBMC samples and to 120,000 templates for tissue samples. Clonality was taken to be one minus Pielou's evenness. Differential abundance testing on productive amino-acid clonotypes, with a minimum total count of 5 and an alpha of 0.1, was used to identify tissue-enriched TCRs. The Jaccard Index and the Morisita Overlap Index were used to quantify repertoire overlap between compartments. GLIPH grouped TCR beta CDR3s together with public tetramer-defined viral CDR3s, and a viral motif had to include at least three viral sequences and show V-gene enrichment. TCRdb re-hosts the immuneACCESS table, in-frame sequences only. Its copies lack some clones; in the studies checked, an unresolved V gene accounts for under half of them, and the cause for the rest is not known. V, J and clone size were drawn from that table, and D and trimming were deduced from the DNA. Here the sample has roughly 58,000 clones; roughly 76% occur a single time. Of the sample, roughly 5% is held by the ten largest clones.

At diagnosis, tumor, uninvolved tumor-adjacent lung and peripheral blood were collected and then preserved as a mix of FFPE and fresh-frozen material. For TCR repertoire profiling, blood samples were analyzed as peripheral blood mononuclear cells. In the case of this clone: Its antigen remains unidentified. No quality values exist for individual bases; no much larger clone is one base distant.

The CDR3 runs 15 residues from the cysteine to the phenylalanine. The CDR3 DNA has 45 bases and is translated from base 1. Relative to germline, V is 2 bases shorter and J is 0 bases shorter, with 10 bases between their ends. The CDR1 and CDR2 encoded by the germline V gene are ENHRY and SYGVKD. This receptor was identified in a man aged 40 to 69 with stage II lung adenocarcinoma. This specimen consisted of PBMCs, obtained before any cancer treatment. Recombination connected TRBV10-3 to TRBJ1-1; tentative D gene TRBD1, with 6 bases matching. The DNA sequence follows: TGTGCCATCAGTGAGCAAGGACAGATGAACACTGAAGCTTTCTTT. Translated, it reads CAISEQGQMNTEAFF.